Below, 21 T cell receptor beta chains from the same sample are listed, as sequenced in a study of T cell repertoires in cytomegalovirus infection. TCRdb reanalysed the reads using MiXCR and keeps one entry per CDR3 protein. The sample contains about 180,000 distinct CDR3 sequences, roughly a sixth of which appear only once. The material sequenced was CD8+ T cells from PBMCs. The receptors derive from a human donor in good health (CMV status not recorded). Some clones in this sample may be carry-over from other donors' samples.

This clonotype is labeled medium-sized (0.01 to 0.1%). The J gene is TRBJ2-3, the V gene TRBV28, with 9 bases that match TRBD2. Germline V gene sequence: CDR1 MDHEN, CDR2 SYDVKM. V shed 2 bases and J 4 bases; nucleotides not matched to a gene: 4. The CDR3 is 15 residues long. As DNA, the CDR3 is TGTGCCAGCAGTTTAACTCTAGCGGGGTCAGATACGCAGTATTTT. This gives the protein CASSLTLAGSDTQYF.

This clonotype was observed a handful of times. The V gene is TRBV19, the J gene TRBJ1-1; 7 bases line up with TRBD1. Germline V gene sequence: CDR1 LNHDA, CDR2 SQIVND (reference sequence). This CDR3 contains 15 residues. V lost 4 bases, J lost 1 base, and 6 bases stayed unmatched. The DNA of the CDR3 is TGTGCCAGTAGTACTGGAGAGGGGGCGAACACTGAAGCTTTCTTT. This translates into CASSTGEGANTEAFF.

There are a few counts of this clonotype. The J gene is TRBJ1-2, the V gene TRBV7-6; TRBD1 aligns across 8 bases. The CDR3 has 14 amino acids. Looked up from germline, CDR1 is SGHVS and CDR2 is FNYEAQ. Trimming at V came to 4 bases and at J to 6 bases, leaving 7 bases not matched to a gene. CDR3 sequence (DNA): TGTGCCAGCAGCTCTCAGGACAGGGATGATGGCTACACCTTC. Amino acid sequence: CASSSQDRDDGYTF.

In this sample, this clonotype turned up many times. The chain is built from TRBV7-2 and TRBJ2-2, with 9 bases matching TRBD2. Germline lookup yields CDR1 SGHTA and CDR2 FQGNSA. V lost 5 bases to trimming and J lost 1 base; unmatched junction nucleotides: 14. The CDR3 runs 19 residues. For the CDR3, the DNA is TGTGCCAGCAGCCCCCGGAGAGGGCGGGGGGGCCGGAACACCGGGGAGCTGTTTTTT. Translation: CASSPRRGRGGRNTGELFF.

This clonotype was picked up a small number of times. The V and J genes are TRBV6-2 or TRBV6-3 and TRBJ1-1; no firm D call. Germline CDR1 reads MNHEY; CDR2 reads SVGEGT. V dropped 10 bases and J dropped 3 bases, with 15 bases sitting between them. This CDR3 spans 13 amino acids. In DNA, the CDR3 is TGTGCCATCCGAGTCTCCCTCGACACTGAAGCTTTCTTT. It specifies CAIRVSLDTEAFF.

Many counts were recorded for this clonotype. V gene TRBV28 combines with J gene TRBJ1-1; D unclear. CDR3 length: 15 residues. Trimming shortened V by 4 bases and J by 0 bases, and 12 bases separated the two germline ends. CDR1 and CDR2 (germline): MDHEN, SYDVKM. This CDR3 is CASSSREVMNTEAFF. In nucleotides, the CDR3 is TGTGCCAGCAGTTCCCGGGAGGTGATGAACACTGAAGCTTTCTTT.

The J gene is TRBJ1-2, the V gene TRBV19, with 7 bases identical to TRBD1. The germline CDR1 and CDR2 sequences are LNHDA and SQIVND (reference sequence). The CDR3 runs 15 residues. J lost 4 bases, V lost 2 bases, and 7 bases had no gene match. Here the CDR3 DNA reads TGTGCCAGTAGTATATCCACGACAGGGACCTATGGCTACACCTTC. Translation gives CASSISTTGTYGYTF.

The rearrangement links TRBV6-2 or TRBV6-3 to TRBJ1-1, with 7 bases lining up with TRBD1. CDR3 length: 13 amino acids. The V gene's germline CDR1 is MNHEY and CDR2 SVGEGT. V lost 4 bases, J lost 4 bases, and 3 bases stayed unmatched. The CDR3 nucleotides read TGTGCCAGCAGTTCCAGGGGGGGCACTGAAGCTTTCTTT. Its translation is CASSSRGGTEAFF.

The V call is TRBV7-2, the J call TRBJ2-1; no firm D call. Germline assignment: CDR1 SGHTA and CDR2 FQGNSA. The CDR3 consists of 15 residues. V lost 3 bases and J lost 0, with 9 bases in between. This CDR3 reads CASSFSPASYNEQFF. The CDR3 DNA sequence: TGTGCCAGCAGCTTCTCGCCTGCCTCCTACAATGAGCAGTTCTTC.

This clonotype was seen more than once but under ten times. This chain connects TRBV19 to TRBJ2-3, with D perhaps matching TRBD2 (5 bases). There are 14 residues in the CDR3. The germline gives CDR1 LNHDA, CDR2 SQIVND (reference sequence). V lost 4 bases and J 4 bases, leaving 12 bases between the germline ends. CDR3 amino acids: CASSTTSLADTQYF. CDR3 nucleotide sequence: TGTGCCAGTAGTACCACCTCACTAGCAGATACGCAGTATTTT.

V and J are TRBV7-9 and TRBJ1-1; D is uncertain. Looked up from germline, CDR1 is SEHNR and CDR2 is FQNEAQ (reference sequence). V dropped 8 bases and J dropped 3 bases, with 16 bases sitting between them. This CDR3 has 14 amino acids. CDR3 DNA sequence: TGTGCCAGCGGGCCTCCTTACGGGGACACTGAAGCTTTCTTT. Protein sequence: CASGPPYGDTEAFF.

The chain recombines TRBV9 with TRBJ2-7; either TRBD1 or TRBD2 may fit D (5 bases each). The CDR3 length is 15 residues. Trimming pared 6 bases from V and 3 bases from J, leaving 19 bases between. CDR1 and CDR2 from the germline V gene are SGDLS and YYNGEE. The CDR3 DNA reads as TGTGCCAGCACCCCAGGTGGGGGATCCAGCTACGAGCAGTACTTC. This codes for CASTPGGGSSYEQYF. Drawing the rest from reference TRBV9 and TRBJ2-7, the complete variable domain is DSGVTQTPKHLITATGQRVTLRCSPRSGDLSVYWYQQSLDQGLQFLIQYYNGEERAKGNILERFSAQQFPDLHSELNLSSLELGDSALYFCASTPGGGSSYEQYFGPGTRLTVT.

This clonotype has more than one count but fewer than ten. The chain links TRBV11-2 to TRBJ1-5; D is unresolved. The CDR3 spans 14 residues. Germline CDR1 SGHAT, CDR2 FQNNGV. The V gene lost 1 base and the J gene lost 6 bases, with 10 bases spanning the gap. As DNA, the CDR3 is TGTGCCAGCAGCTTAGCGGGGAATCGTCAGCCCCAGCATTTT. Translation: CASSLAGNRQPQHF.

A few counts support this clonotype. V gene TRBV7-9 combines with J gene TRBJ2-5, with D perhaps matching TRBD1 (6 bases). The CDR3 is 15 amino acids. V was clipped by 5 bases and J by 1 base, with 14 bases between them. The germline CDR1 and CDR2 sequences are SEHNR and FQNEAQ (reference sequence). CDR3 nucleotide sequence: TGTGCCAGCAGCCCTTGGACAGAATTCCAAGAGACCCAGTACTTC. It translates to CASSPWTEFQETQYF.

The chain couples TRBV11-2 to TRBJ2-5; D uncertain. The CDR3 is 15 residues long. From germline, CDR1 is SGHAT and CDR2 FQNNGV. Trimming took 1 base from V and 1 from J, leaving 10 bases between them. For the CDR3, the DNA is TGTGCCAGCAGCTTAGGAGGAAACAGCCAAGAGACCCAGTACTTC. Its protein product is CASSLGGNSQETQYF.

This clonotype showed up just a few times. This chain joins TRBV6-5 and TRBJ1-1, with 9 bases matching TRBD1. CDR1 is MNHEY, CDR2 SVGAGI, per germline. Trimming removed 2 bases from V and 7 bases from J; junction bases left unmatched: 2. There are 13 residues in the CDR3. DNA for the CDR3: TGTGCCAGCAGTTACATGGGACAGGGTGAAGCTTTCTTT. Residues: CASSYMGQGEAFF.

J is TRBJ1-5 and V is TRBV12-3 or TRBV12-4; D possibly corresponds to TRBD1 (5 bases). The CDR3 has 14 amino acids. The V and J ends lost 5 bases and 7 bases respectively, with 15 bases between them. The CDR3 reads CASSLTQGGQPQHF. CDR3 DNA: TGTGCCAGCAGTCTCACCCAGGGCGGCCAGCCCCAGCATTTT.

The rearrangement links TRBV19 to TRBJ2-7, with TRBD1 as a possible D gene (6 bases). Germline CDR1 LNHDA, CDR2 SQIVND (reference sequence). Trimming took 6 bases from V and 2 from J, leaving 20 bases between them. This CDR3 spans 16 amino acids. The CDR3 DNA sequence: TGTGCCAGTAGCAAAAAGACCGGGACACAGACCTACGAGCAGTACTTC. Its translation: CASSKKTGTQTYEQYF.

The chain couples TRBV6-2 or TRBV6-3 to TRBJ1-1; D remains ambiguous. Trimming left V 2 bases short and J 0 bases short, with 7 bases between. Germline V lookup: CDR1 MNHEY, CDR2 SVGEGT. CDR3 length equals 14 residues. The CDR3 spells CASSYVGLNTEAFF. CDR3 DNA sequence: TGTGCCAGCAGTTACGTCGGCCTGAACACTGAAGCTTTCTTT.

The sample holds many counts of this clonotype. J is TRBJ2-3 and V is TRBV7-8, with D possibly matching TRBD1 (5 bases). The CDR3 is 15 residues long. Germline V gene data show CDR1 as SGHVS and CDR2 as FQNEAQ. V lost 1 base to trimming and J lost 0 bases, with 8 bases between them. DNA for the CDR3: TGTGCCAGCAGCTTAGGGACACCCAGCACAGATACGCAGTATTTT. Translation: CASSLGTPSTDTQYF.

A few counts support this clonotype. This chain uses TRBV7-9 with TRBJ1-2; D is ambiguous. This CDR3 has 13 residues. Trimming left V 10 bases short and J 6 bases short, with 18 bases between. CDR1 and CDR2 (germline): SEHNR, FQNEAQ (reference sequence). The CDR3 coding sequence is TGTGCCACCCCGACTAGAGAGAGAGATGGCTACACCTTC. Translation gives CATPTRERDGYTF. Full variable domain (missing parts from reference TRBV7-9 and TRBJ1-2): DTGVSQNPRHKITKRGQNVTFRCDPISEHNRLYWYRQTLGQGPEFLTYFQNEAQLEKSRLLSDRFSAERPKGSFSTLEIQRTEQGDSAMYLCATPTRERDGYTFGSGTRLTVV.